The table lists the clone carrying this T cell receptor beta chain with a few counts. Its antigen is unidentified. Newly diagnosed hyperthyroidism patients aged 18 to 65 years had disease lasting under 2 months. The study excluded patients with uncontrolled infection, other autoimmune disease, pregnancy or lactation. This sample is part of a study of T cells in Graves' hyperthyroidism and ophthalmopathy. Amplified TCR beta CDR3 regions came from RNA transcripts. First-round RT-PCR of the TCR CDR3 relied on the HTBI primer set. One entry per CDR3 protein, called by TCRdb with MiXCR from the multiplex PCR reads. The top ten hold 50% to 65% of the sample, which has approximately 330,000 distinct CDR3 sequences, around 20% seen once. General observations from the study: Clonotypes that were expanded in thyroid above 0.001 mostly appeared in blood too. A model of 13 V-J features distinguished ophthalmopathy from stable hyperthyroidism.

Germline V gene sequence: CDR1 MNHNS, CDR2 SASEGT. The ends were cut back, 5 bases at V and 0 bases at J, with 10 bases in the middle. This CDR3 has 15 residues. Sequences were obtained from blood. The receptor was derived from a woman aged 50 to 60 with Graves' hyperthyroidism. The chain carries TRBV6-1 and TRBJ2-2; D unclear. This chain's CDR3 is CASSYAQPNTGELFF. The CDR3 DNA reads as TGTGCCAGCAGTTATGCACAGCCGAACACCGGGGAGCTGTTTTTT.